This T cell receptor (beta chain) was captured by sequencing in a study of beta chain features in type 1 diabetes. Study conclusions and caveats: Among patients with Type 1 diabetes, TCRB CDR3s were moderately but significantly shorter in every one of the four CD4+ subsets.

Expressed TCRB transcripts were sequenced, since all the RNA that had been isolated was reverse transcribed. Some clones are missing from TCRdb's copy, which holds only in-frame ones; the method was immunoSEQ multiplex PCR. The sample records 300,000 to 400,000 clones, roughly 9.8% being singletons. The table lists this clone with many counts. Its antigen is undetermined. Trimming stripped 0 bases from V and 6 bases from J, with 15 bases between. The CDR3 runs to 16 residues. Germline V lookup: CDR1 LNHNV, CDR2 YYDKDF (reference sequence). The source material was central memory CD4+ T cells from blood. The receptor comes from a man younger than 40 with type 1 diabetes. The rearrangement links TRBV15 to TRBJ2-1; D is possibly TRBD1 or TRBD2 (5 bases each). The CDR3 region has the DNA TGTGCCACCAGCAGAGATGACGGGACCTCACTCAATGAGCAGTTCTTC. Translating it yields CATSRDDGTSLNEQFF.